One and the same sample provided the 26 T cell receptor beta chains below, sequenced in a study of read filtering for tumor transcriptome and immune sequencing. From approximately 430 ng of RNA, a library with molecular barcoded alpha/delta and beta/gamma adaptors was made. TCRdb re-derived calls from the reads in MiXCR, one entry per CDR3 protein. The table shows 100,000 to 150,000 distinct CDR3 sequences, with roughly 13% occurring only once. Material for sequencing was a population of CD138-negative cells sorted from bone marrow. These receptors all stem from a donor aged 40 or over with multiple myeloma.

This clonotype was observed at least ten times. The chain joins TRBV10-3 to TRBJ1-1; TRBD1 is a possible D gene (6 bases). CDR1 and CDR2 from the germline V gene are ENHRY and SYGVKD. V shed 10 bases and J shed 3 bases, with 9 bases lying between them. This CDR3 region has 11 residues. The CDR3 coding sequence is TGTGCCACCAAGGGGGACACTGAAGCTTTCTTT. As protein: CATKGDTEAFF.

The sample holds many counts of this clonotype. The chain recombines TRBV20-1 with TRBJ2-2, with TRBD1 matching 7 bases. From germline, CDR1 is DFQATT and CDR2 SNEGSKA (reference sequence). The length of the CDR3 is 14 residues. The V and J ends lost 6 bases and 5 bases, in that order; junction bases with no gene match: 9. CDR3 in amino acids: CSAFGTAKTGELFF. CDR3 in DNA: TGCAGTGCGTTCGGGACAGCCAAAACCGGGGAGCTGTTTTTT.

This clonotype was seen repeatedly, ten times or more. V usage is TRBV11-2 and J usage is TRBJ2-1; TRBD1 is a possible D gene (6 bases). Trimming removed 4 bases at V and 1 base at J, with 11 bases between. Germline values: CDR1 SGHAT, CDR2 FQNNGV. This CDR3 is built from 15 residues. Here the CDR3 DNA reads TGTGCCAGCAGCTCGTCACAGGGATCCTACAATGAGCAGTTCTTC. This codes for CASSSSQGSYNEQFF.

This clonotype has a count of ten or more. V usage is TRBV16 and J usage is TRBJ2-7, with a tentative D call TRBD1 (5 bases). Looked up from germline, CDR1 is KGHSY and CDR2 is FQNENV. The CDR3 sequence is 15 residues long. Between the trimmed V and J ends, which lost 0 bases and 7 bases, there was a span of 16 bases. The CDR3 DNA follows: TGTGCCAGCAGCCAATCAGGGGCCGCTACGGAGGAGCAGTACTTC. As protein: CASSQSGAATEEQYF.

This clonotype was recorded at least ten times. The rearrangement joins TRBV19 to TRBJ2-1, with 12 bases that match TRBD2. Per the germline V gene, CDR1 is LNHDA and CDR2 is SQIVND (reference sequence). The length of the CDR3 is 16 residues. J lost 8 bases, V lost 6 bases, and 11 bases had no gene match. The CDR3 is CASSVTSGSSGDEQFF. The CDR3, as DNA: TGTGCCAGTAGCGTGACTAGCGGGAGTAGTGGAGATGAGCAGTTCTTC.

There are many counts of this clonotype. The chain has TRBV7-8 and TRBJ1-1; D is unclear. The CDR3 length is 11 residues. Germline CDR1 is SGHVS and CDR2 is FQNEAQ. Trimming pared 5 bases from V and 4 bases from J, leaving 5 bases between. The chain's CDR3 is CASSLLTEAFF. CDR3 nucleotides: TGTGCCAGCAGCCTTCTCACTGAAGCTTTCTTT.

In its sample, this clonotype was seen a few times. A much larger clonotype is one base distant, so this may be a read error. CDR3 DNA: TGTGCCGCCTCCGGGGTGAGCTCCTACGAGCAGTACTTC. Amino acids: CAASGVSSYEQYF. The chain has TRBV10-3 and TRBJ2-7; D perhaps matches TRBD2 (5 bases). V lost 11 bases and J 0 bases, leaving 14 bases between the germline ends. The germline V gene encodes CDR1 ENHRY and CDR2 SYGVKD. This CDR3 has 13 residues.

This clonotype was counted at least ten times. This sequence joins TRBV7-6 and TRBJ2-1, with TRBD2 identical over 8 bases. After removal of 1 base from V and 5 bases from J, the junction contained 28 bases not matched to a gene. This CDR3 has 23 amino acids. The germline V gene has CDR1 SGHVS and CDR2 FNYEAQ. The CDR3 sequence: CASSLEVDRGLALGLAWNNEQFF. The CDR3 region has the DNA TGTGCCAGCAGCTTAGAGGTAGACAGAGGACTAGCTTTAGGGTTGGCCTGGAACAATGAGCAGTTCTTC. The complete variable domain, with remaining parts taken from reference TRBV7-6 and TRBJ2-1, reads GAGVSQSPRYKVTKRGQDVALRCDPISGHVSLYWYRQALGQGPEFLTYFNYEAQQDKSGLPNDRFSAERPEGSISTLTIQRTEQRDSAMYRCASSLEVDRGLALGLAWNNEQFFGPGTRLTVL.

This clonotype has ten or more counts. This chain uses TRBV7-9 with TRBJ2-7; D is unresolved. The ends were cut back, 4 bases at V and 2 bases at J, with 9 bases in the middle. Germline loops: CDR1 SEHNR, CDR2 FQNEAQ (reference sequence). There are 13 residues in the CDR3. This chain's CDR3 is CASSSTDAYEQYF. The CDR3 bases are TGTGCCAGCAGCTCGACGGACGCCTACGAGCAGTACTTC.

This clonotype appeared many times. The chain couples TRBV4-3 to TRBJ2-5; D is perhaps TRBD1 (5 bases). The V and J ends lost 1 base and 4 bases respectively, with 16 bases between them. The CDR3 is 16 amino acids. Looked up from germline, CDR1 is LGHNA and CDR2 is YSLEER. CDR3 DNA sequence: TGCGCCAGCAGCCAAGGAAAAGGGGCTATCGGAGAGACCCAGTACTTC. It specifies CASSQGKGAIGETQYF.

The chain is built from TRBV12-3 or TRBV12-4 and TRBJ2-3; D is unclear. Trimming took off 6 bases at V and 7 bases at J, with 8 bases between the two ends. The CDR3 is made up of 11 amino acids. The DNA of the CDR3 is TGTGCCAGCAGCTATAGGAATACGCAGTATTTT. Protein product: CASSYRNTQYF.

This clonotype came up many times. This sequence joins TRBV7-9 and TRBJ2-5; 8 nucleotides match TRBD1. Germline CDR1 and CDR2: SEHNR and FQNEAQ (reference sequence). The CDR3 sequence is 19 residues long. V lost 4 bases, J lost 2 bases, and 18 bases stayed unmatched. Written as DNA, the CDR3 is TGTGCCAGCAGCTCAAGACAGGGGTTATCTATAACCCCTCAAGAGACCCAGTACTTC. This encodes CASSSRQGLSITPQETQYF.

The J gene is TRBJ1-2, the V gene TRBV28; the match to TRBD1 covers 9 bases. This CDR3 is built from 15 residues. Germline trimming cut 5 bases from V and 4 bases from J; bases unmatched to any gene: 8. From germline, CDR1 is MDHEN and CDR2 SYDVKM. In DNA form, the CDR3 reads TGTGCCAGCAGTCCACCGGGACAGGGTCTCTATGGCTACACCTTC. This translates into CASSPPGQGLYGYTF.

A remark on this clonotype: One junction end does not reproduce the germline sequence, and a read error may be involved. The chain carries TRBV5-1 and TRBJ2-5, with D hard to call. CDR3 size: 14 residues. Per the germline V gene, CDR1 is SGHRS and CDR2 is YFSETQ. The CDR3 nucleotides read TGCGCCAGCAGCTCCTCAGCGTACCAAGGGACCCAGTACTTC. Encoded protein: CASSSSAYQGTQYF.

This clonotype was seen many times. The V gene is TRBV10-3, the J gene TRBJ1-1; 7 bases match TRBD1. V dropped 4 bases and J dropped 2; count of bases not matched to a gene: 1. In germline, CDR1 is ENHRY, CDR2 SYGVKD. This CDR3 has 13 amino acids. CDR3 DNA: TGTGCCATCAGTGGACAGGGAAACACTGAAGCTTTCTTT. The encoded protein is CAISGQGNTEAFF.

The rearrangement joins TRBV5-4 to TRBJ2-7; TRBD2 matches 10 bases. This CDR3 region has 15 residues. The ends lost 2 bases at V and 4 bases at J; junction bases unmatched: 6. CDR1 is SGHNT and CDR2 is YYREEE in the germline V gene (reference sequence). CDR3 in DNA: TGTGCCAGCAGCTTACAAGCGGGAGGGCCTTACGAGCAGTACTTC. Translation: CASSLQAGGPYEQYF.

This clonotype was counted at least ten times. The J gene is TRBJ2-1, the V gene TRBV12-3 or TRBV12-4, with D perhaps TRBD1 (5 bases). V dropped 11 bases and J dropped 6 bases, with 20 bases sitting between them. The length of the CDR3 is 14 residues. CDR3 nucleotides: TGTGCCGCAGGGAACAGGCCCACTCGCAATGAGCAGTTCTTC. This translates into CAAGNRPTRNEQFF.

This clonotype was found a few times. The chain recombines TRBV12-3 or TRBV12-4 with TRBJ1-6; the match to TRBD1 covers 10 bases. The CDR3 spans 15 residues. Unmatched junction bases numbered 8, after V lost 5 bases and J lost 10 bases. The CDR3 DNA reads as TGTGCCAGCAGTCTCTTGACAGGGGGCCAATCACCCCTCCACTTT. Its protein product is CASSLLTGGQSPLHF.

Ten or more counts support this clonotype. The CDR3 loop reads CASSPQGGRSYGYTF. The CDR3 nucleotides are TGTGCCAGCAGCCCCCAGGGGGGGCGAAGCTATGGCTACACCTTC. This chain uses TRBV3-1 with TRBJ1-2, with 7 nucleotides matching TRBD1. The CDR3 runs to 15 residues. J was trimmed by 4 bases and V by 4 bases; bases with no gene match: 9. CDR1 and CDR2 (germline): LGHDT, YNNKEL (reference sequence).

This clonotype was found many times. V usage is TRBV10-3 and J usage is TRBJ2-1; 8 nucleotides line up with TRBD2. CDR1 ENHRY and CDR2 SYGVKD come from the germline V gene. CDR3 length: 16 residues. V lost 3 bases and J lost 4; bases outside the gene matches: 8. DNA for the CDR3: TGTGCCATCAGTGACTTAGAGCGGGAGCATTACAATGAGCAGTTCTTC. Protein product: CAISDLEREHYNEQFF.

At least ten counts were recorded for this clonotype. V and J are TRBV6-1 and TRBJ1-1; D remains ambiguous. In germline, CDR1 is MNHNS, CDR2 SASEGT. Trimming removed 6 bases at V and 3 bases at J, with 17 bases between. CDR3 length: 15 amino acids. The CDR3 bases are TGTGCCAGCAGGTTTTCGGCTTTCGGGGACACTGAAGCTTTCTTT. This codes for CASRFSAFGDTEAFF.

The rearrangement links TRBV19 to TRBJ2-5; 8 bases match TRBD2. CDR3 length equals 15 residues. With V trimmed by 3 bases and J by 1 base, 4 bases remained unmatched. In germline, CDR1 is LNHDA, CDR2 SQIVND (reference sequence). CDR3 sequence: CASSIGGTSQETQYF. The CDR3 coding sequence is TGTGCCAGTAGTATTGGCGGGACTAGCCAAGAGACCCAGTACTTC.

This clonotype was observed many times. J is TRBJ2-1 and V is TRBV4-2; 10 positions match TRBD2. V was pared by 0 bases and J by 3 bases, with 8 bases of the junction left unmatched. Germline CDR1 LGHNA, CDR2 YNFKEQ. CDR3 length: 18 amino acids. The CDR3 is CASSQDPSGSPDYNEQFF. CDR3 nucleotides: TGTGCCAGCAGCCAAGATCCTAGCGGGAGCCCCGACTACAATGAGCAGTTCTTC.

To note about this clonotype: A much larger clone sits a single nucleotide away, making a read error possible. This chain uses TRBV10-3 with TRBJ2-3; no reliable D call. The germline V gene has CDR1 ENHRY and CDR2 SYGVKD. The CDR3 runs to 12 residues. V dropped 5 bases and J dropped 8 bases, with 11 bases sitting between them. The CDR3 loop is CAISPDRGTQYF. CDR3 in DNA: TGTGCCATCAGTCCGGATCGAGGTACGCAGTATTTT.

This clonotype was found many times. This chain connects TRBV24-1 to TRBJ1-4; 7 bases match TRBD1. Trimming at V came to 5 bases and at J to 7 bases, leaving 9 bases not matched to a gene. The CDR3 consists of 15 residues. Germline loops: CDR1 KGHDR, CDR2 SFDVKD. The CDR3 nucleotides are TGTGCCACCAGTGGGACGACAGGGAATACTGAAAAACTGTTTTTT. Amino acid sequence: CATSGTTGNTEKLFF.

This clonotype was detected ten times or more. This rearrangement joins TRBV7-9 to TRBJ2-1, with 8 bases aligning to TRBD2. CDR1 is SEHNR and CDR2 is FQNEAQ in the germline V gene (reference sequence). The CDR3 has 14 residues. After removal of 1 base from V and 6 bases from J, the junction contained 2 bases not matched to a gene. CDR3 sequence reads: CASSLGTSSNEQFF. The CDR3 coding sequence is TGTGCCAGCAGCTTAGGGACTAGCAGCAATGAGCAGTTCTTC.